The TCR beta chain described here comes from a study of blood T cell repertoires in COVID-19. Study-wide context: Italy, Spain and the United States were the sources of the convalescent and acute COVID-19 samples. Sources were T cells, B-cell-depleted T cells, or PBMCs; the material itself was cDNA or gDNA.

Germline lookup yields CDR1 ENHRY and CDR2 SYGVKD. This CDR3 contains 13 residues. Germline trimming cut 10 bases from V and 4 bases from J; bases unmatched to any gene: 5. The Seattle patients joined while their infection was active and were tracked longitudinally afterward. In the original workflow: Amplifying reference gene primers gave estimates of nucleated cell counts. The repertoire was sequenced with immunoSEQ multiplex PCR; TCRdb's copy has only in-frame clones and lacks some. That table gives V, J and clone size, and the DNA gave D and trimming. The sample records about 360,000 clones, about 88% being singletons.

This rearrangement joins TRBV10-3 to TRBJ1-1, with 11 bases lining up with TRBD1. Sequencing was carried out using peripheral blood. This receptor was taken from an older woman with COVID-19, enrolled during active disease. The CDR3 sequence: CATRTGGPTEAFF. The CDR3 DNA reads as TGTGCCACCCGGACAGGGGGCCCCACTGAAGCTTTCTTT.